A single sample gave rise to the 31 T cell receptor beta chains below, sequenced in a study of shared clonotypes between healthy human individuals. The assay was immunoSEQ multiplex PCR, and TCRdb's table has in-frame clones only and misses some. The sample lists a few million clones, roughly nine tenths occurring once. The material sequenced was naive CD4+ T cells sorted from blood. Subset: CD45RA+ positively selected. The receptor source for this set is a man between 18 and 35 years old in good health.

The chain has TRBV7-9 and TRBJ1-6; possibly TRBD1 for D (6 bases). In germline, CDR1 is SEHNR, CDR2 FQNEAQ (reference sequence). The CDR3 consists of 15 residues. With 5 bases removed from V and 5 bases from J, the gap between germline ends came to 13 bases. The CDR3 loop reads CASSAQGRNNSPLHF. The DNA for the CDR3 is TGTGCCAGCAGCGCGCAGGGGCGAAATAATTCACCCCTCCACTTT.

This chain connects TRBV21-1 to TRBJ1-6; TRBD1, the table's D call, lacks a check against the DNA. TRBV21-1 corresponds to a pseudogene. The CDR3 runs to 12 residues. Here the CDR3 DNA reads TGTGCCAGCAGCACCAGGAATTCACCCCTCCACTTT. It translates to CASSTRNSPLHF.

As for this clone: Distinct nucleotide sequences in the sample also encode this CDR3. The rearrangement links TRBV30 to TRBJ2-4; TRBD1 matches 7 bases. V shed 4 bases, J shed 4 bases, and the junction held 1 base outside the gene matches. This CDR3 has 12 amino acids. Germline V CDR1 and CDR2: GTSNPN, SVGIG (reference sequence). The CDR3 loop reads CAWKGAKNIQYF. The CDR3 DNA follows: TGTGCCTGGAAGGGGGCAAAAAACATTCAGTACTTC. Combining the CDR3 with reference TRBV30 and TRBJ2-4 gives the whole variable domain SQTIHQWPATLVQPVGSPLSLECTVEGTSNPNLYWYRQAAGRGLQLLFYSVGIGQISSEVPQNLSASRPQDRQFILSSKKLLLSDSGFYLCAWKGAKNIQYFGAGTRLSVL.

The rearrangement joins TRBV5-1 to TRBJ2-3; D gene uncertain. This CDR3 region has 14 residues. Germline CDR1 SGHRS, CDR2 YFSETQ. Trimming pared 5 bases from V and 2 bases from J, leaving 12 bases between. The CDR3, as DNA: TGCGCCAGCAGTCTACAGCAACTCACAGATACGCAGTATTTT. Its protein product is CASSLQQLTDTQYF.

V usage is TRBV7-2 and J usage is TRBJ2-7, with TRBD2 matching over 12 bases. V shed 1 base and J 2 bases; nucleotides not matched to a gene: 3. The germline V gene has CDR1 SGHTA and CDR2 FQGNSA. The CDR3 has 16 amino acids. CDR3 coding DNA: TGTGCCAGCAGCTTAGGGGCTAGCGGGGGGGCCTACGAGCAGTACTTC. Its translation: CASSLGASGGAYEQYF.

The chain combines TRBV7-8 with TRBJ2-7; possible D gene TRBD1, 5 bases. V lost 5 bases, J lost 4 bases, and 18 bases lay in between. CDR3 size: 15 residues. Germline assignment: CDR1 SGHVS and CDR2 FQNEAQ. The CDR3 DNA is TGTGCCAGCAGCCTTCGACAGAGACAACTTTACGAGCAGTACTTC. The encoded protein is CASSLRQRQLYEQYF.

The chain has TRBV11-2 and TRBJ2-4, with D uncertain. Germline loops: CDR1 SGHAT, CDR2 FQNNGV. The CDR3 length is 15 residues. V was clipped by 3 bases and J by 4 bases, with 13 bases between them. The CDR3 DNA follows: TGTGCCAGCAGCTTCAGCATCGGAGTTAAAAACATTCAGTACTTC. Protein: CASSFSIGVKNIQYF.

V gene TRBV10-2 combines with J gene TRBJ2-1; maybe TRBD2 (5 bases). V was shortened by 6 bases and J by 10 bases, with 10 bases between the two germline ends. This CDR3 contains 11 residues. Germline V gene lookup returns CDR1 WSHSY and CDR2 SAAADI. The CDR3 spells CASRDPGEQFF. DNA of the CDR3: TGCGCCAGCAGAGACCCGGGGGAGCAGTTCTTC.

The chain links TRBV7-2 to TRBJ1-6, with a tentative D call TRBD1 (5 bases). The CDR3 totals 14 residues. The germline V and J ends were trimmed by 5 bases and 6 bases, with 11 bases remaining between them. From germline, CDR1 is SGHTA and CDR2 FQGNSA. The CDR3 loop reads CASSPGLFNSPLHF. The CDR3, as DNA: TGTGCCAGCAGCCCGGGACTTTTTAATTCACCCCTCCACTTT.

The CDR3, as DNA: TGCAGCGTTGCAGACACAGGGGCAACTAATGAAAAACTGTTTTTT. The encoded protein is CSVADTGATNEKLFF. The chain links TRBV29-1 to TRBJ1-4; the match to TRBD1 covers 7 bases. The CDR3 length is 15 residues. Germline V CDR1 and CDR2: SQVTM, ANQGSEA. V shed 4 bases, J shed 0 bases, and the junction held 5 bases outside the gene matches.

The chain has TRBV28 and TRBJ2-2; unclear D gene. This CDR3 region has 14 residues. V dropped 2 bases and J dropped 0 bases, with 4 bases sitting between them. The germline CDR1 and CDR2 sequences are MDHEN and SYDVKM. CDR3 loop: CASSLAPNTGELFF. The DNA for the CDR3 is TGTGCCAGCAGTTTAGCGCCGAACACCGGGGAGCTGTTTTTT.

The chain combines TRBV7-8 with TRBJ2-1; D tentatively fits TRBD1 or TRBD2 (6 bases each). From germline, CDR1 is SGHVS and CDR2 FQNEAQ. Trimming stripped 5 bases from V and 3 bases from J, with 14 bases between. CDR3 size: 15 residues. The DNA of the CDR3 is TGTGCCAGCAGCGGGAGCAAGGGGGGCTACAATGAGCAGTTCTTC. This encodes CASSGSKGGYNEQFF.

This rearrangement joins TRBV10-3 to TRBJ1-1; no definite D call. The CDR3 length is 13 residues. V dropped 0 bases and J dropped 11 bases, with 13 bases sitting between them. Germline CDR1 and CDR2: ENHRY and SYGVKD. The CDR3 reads CAISESAERRAFF. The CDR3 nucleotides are TGTGCCATCAGTGAGTCTGCAGAACGGCGGGCTTTCTTT.

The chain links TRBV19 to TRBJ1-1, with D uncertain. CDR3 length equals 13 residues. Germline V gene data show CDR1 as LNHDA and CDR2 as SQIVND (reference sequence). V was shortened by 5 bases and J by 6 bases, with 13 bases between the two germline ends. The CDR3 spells CASSPPGFPEAFF. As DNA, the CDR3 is TGTGCCAGTAGTCCCCCGGGGTTCCCTGAAGCTTTCTTT.

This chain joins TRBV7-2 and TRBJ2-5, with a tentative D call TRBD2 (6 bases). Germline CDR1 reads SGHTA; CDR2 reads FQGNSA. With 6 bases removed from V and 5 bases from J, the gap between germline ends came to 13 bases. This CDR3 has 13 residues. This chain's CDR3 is CASRIGGLETQYF. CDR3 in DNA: TGTGCCAGCAGAATAGGAGGGTTGGAGACCCAGTACTTC.

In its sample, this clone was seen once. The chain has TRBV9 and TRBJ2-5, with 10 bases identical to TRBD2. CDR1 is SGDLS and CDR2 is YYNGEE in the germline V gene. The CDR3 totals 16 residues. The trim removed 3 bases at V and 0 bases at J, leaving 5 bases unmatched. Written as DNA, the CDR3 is TGTGCCAGCAGCGCCTCTAGCGGGAGTCACCAAGAGACCCAGTACTTC. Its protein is CASSASSGSHQETQYF.

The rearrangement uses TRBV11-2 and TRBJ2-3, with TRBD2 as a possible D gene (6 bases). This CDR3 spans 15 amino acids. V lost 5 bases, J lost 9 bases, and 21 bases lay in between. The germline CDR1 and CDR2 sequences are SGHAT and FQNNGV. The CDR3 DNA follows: TGTGCCAGCAGCAAGGACGGCTTTGCGGGGACCACGCAGTATTTT. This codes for CASSKDGFAGTTQYF.

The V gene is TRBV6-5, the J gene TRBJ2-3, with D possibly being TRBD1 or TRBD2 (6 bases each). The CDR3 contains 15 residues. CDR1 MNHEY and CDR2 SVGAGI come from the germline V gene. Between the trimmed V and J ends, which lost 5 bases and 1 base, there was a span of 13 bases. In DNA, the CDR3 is TGTGCCAGCAGTCACTGGGGGGCCGGCACAGATACGCAGTATTTT. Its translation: CASSHWGAGTDTQYF.

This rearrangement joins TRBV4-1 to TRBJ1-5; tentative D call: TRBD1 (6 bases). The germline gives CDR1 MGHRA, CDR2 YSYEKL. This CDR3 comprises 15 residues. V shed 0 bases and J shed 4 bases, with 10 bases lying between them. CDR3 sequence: CASSQDSQGNQPQHF. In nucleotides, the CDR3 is TGCGCCAGCAGCCAAGATTCACAGGGAAATCAGCCCCAGCATTTT.

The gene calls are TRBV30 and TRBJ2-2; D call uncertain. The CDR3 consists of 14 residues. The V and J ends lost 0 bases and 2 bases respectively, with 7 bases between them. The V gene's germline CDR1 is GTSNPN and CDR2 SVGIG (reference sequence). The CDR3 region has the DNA TGTGCCTGGAGTGTACACCTTAACACCGGGGAGCTGTTTTTT. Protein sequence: CAWSVHLNTGELFF.

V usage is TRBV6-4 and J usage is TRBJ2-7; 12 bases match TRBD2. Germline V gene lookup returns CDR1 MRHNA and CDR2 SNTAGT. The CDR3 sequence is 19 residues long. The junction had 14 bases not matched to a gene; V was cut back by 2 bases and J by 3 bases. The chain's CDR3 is CASSDIRTSGVVIYYEQYF. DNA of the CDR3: TGTGCCAGCAGTGACATTAGGACTAGCGGGGTAGTCATTTACTACGAGCAGTACTTC.

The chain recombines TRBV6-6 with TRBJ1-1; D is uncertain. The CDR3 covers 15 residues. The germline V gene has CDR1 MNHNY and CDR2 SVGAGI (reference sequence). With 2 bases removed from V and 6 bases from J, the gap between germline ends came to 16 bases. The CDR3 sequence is CASSYLNNLSPEAFF. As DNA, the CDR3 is TGTGCCAGCAGTTACCTGAATAACTTATCCCCTGAAGCTTTCTTT.

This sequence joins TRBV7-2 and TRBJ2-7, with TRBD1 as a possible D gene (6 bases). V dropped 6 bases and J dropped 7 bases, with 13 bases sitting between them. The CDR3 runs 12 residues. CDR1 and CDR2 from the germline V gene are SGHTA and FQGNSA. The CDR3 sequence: CASSPLGQEQYF. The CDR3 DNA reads TGTGCCAGCAGTCCATTGGGACAAGAGCAGTACTTC.

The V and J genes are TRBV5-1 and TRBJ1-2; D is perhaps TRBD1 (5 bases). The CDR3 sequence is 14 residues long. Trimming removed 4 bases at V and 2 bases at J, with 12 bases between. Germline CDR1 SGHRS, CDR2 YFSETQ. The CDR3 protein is CASSPGTLNYGYTF. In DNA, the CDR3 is TGCGCCAGCAGCCCAGGGACTCTAAACTATGGCTACACCTTC.

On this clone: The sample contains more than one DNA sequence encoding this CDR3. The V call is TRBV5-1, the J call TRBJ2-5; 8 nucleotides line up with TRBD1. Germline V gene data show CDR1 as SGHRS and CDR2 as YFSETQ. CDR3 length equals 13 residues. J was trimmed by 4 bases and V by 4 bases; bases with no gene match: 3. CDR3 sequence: CASSIQGGETQYF. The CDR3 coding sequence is TGCGCCAGCAGCATACAGGGGGGAGAGACCCAGTACTTC.

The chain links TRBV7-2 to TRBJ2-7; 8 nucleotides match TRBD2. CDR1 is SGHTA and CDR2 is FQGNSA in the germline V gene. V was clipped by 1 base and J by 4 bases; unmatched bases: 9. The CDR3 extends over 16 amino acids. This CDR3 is CASSLVGAGGSYEQYF. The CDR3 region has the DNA TGTGCCAGCAGCTTAGTAGGCGCGGGGGGATCTTACGAGCAGTACTTC.

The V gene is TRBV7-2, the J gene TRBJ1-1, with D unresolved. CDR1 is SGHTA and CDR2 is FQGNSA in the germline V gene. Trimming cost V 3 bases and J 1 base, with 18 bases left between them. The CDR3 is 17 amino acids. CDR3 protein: CASSFAGPRKGNTEAFF. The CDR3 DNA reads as TGTGCCAGCAGCTTCGCCGGGCCCCGGAAGGGGAACACTGAAGCTTTCTTT.

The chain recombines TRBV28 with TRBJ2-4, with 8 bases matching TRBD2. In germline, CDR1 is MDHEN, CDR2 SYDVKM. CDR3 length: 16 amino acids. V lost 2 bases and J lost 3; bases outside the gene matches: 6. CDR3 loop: CASSLARGVVKNIQYF. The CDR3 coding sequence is TGTGCCAGCAGTTTAGCGCGGGGGGTCGTCAAAAACATTCAGTACTTC.

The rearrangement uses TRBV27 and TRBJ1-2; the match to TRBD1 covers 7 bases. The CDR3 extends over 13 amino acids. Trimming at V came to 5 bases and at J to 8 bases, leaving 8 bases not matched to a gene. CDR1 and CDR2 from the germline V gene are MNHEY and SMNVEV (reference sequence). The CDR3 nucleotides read TGTGCCAGCAGTCCTAGGGGGCCTGAGGGCTACACCTTC. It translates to CASSPRGPEGYTF.

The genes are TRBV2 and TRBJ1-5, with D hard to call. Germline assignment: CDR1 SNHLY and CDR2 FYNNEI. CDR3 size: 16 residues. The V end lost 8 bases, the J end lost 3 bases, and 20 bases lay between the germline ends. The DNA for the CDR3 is TGTGCCAGCTTTCGCGAAGGAGGGATGCACAATCAGCCCCAGCATTTT. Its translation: CASFREGGMHNQPQHF.

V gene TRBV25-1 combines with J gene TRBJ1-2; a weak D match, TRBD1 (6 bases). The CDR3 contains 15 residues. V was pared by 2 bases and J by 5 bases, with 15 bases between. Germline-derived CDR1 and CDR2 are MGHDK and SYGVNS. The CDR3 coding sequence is TGTGCCAGCAGTGAACCCGGGACAACAAGATATGGCTACACCTTC. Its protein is CASSEPGTTRYGYTF.